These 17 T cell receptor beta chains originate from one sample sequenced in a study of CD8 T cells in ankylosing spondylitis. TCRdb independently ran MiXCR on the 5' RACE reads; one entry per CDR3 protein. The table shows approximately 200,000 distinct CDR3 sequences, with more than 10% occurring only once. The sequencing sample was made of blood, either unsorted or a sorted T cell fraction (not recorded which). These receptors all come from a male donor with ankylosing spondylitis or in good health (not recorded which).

The CDR3 protein is CASSHIRTGGASNEQFF. CDR3 sequence (DNA): TGTGCCAGCAGCCACATTCGGACAGGGGGCGCCTCCAATGAGCAGTTCTTC. The gene calls are TRBV13 and TRBJ2-1; 11 nucleotides match TRBD1. Germline assignment: CDR1 PRHDT and CDR2 FYEKMQ (reference sequence). This CDR3 is built from 17 residues. V lost 5 bases to trimming and J lost 6 bases; unmatched junction nucleotides: 12. Together with reference TRBV13 and TRBJ2-1, the CDR3 gives the full variable domain: AAGVIQSPRHLIKEKRETATLKCYPIPRHDTVYWYQQGPGQDPQFLISFYEKMQSDKGSIPDRFSAQQFSDYHSELNMSSLELGDSALYFCASSHIRTGGASNEQFFGPGTRLTVL.

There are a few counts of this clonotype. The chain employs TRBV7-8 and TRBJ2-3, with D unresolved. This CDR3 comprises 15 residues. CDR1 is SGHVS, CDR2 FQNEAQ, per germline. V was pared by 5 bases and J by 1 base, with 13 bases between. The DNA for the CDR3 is TGTGCCAGCAGCCACACGGGCCCCGGCACAGATACGCAGTATTTT. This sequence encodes CASSHTGPGTDTQYF.

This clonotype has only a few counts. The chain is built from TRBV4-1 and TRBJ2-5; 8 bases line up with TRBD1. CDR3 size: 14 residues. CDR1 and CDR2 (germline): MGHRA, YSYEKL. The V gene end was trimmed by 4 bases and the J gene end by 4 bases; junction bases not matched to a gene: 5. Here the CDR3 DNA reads TGCGCCAGCAGCCGACAGGGGTTGGCAGAGACCCAGTACTTC. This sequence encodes CASSRQGLAETQYF.

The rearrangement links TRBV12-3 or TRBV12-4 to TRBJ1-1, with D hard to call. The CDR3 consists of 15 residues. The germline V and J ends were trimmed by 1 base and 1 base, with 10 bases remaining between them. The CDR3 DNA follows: TGTGCCAGCAGTTTAGGGGTGAATTCGAACACTGAAGCTTTCTTT. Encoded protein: CASSLGVNSNTEAFF.

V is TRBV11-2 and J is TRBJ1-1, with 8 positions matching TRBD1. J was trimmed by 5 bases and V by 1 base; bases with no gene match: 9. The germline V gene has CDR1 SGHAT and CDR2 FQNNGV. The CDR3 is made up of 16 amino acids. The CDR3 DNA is TGTGCCAGCAGCTTAGGCACAGGGGGTACGAAGACTGAAGCTTTCTTT. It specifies CASSLGTGGTKTEAFF.

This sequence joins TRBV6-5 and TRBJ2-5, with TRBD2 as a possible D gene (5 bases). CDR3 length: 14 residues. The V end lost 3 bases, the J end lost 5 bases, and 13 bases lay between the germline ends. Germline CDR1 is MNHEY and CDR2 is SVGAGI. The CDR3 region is CASSYRGSQETQYF. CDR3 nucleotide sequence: TGTGCCAGCAGTTATCGGGGATCTCAGGAGACCCAGTACTTC.

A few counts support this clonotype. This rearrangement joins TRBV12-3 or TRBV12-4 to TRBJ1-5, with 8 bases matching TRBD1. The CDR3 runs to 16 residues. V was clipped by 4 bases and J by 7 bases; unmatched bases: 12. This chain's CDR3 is CASSSDREDLDQPQHF. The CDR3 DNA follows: TGTGCCAGCAGTTCGGACAGGGAGGACCTCGACCAGCCCCAGCATTTT.

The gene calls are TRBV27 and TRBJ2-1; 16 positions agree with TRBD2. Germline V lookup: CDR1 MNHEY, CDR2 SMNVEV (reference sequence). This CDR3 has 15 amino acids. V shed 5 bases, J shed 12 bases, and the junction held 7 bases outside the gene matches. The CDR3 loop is CASSIGTSGGDGQFF. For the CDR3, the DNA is TGTGCCAGCAGTATTGGGACTAGCGGGGGGGACGGGCAGTTCTTC.

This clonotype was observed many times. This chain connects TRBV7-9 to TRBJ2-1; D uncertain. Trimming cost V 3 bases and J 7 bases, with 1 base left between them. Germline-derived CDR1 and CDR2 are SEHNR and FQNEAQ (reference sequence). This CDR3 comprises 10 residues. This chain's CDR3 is CASSFNEQFF. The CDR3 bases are TGTGCCAGCAGCTTTAATGAGCAGTTCTTC.

Here the CDR3 reads CASSDPGGNLYEQYF. DNA of the CDR3: TGTGCCAGCAGTGACCCGGGGGGAAACTTATACGAGCAGTACTTC. The V call is TRBV6-1, the J call TRBJ2-7, with 7 positions matching TRBD2. The CDR3 contains 15 residues. CDR1 and CDR2 from the germline V gene are MNHNS and SASEGT. The trim removed 3 bases at V and 4 bases at J, leaving 9 bases unmatched.

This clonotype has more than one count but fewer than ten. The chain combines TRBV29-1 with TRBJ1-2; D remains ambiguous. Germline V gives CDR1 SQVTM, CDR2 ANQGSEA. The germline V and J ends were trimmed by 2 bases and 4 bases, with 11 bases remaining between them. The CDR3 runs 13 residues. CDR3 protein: CSVEWATGYGYTF. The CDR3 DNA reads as TGCAGCGTTGAATGGGCGACGGGCTATGGCTACACCTTC.

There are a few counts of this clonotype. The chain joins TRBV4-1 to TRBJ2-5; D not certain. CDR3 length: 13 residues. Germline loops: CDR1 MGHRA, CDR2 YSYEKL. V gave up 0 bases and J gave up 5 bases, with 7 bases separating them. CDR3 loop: CASSQEDKETQYF. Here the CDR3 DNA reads TGCGCCAGCAGCCAAGAAGATAAGGAGACCCAGTACTTC.

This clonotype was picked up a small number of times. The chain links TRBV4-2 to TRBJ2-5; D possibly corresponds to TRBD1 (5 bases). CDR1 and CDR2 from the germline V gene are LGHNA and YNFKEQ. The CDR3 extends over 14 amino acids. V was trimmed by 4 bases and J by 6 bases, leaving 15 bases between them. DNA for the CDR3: TGTGCCAGCAGCCCCTCGGCCAGGGAAAAGACCCAGTACTTC. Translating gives CASSPSAREKTQYF.

The CDR3 spells CASSLGELGRHQETQYF. CDR3 bases: TGTGCCAGCAGTTTGGGCGAGCTAGGACGACACCAAGAGACCCAGTACTTC. The J gene is TRBJ2-5, the V gene TRBV12-3 or TRBV12-4; D unclear. V was shortened by 3 bases and J by 0 bases, with 17 bases between the two germline ends. The CDR3 spans 17 residues.

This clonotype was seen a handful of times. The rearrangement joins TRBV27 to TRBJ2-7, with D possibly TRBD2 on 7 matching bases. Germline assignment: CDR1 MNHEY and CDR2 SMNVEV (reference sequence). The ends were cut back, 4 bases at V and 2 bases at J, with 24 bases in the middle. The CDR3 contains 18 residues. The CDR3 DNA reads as TGTGCCAGCAGTTCCCCGGGTCTCTCGGGGGGCCCTACCTACGAGCAGTACTTC. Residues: CASSSPGLSGGPTYEQYF.

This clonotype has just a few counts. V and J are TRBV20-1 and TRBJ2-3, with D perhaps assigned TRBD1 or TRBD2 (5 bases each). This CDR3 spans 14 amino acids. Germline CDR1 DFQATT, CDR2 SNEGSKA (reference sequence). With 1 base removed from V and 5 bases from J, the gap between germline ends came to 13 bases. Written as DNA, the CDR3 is TGCAGTGCTAGAGGGGGACCTCGAGTAGATACGCAGTATTTT. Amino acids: CSARGGPRVDTQYF.

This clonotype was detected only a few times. CDR3 protein: CASSQEYRRSGGETQYF. CDR3 sequence (DNA): TGTGCCAGCAGCCAAGAGTATCGGCGGTCTGGAGGGGAGACCCAGTACTTC. The chain links TRBV4-2 to TRBJ2-5; D might be TRBD2 (6 bases). V shed 0 bases and J shed 5 bases, with 19 bases lying between them. The CDR3 is 17 residues long. Per the germline V gene, CDR1 is LGHNA and CDR2 is YNFKEQ.